These 27 T cell receptor beta chains came from one sample sequenced in a study of blood T cells in healthy people across ages. The second PCR ran roughly 6 to 11 cycles with a sample-barcoded 5' primer and J-beta primers. TCRdb called the 5' RACE reads again in MiXCR, with one record for every CDR3 protein. The sample includes approximately 800,000 distinct CDR3 sequences, 30% to 45% of them seen just once. Sequencing was carried out using blood. Receptors were obtained from a man between 18 and 35 years old in good health.

About this clonotype: Mismatch with germline at one junction end may stem from a read error. The V call is TRBV19, the J call TRBJ2-5; maybe TRBD2 (6 bases). Germline assignment: CDR1 LNHDA and CDR2 SQIVND (reference sequence). The CDR3 runs to 14 residues. CDR3 coding DNA: TGTGCCAGTAGTTCCAGTAACGGCCGGGAGACCCAGGACTTC. Its translation is CASSSSNGRETQDF.

With respect to this clonotype: A single base separates this from a much larger clone, so it may be a read error. The rearrangement links TRBV12-3 or TRBV12-4 to TRBJ1-1; possibly TRBD1 for D (5 bases). V was cut by 6 bases and J by 0 bases, with 11 bases left in between. CDR3 size: 14 residues. The CDR3 spells CASRLAGLNTEAFF. The CDR3 nucleotides read TGTGCCAGCAGGTTGGCAGGGCTGAACACTGAAGCTTTCTTT.

This clonotype was picked up a small number of times. The V gene is TRBV6-5, the J gene TRBJ2-1; 10 bases are shared with TRBD2. Near its end, the DNA agrees better with TRBJ2-7, so the J call may be wrong. Germline V gives CDR1 MNHEY, CDR2 SVGAGI. The CDR3 totals 17 residues. The CDR3 nucleotides are TGTGCCAGCAGTTACTCTAGCGGGGGGAGCTCCTACAATGAGCAGTACTTC. This sequence encodes CASSYSSGGSSYNEQYF.

J is TRBJ2-5 and V is TRBV7-2; the D gene is possibly TRBD2 (5 bases). The CDR3 is 12 residues long. V lost 5 bases and J lost 5, with 9 bases in between. The V gene's germline CDR1 is SGHTA and CDR2 FQGNSA. The CDR3 region is CASSRRRETQYF. Here the CDR3 DNA reads TGTGCCAGCAGCCGTAGGAGGGAGACCCAGTACTTC.

This rearrangement joins TRBV5-1 to TRBJ2-1, with D perhaps matching TRBD1 (6 bases). The CDR3 is 15 residues long. V was cut by 4 bases and J by 10 bases, with 21 bases left in between. Germline values: CDR1 SGHRS, CDR2 YFSETQ. The CDR3 nucleotides read TGCGCCAGCAGCCCGGGACAAAAGAGCTCCTACGAGCAGTTCTTC. Protein sequence: CASSPGQKSSYEQFF.

The chain couples TRBV12-3 or TRBV12-4 to TRBJ2-3; D remains unclear. The germline V and J ends were trimmed by 2 bases and 2 bases, with 8 bases remaining between them. The CDR3 runs 14 residues. CDR3 loop: CASSLSPYTDTQYF. The DNA of the CDR3 is TGTGCCAGCAGTTTAAGTCCCTACACAGATACGCAGTATTTT.

Notes on this clonotype: A much larger clone lies a single base off, so this may be a read error. V usage is TRBV6-2 or TRBV6-3 and J usage is TRBJ2-5, with TRBD2 matching over 13 bases. Germline V gene lookup returns CDR1 MNHEY and CDR2 SVGEGT. The CDR3 runs 15 residues. Trimming cost V 0 bases and J 11 bases; bases outside gene matches: 6. The CDR3 bases are TGTGCCAGCAGTTACTCGACTAGCGGGGGGAATGAGCAGTACTTC. Translating it yields CASSYSTSGGNEQYF.

As for this clonotype: A much more abundant neighbour one base away suggests this may be a read error. This chain uses TRBV12-3 or TRBV12-4 with TRBJ1-2, with D maybe TRBD1 (5 bases). CDR3 size: 14 residues. Trimming pared 5 bases from V and 7 bases from J, leaving 17 bases between. CDR3 nucleotides: TGTGCCAGCAGTGGGGACCCCCAGGTGGCTGGCTACACCTTC. Encoded protein: CASSGDPQVAGYTF.

V and J are TRBV3-1 and TRBJ1-2; the match to TRBD1 covers 8 bases. This CDR3 has 16 amino acids. Per the germline V gene, CDR1 is LGHDT and CDR2 is YNNKEL (reference sequence). Trimming removed 6 bases from V and 5 bases from J; junction bases left unmatched: 14. CDR3 bases: TGTGCCAGCAGTCCGGGACAGGTCCTCAGGGGTTATGGCTACACCTTC. Encoded protein: CASSPGQVLRGYGYTF.

The table lists this clonotype with a few counts. The chain carries TRBV1 and TRBJ1-2; TRBD1, the table's D call, lacks a check against the DNA. TRBV1 is a pseudogene segment. The CDR3 runs 16 residues. The CDR3 DNA sequence: TGCACCAGCAGCGAGGGACACGGAAAGACTAACTATGGCTACACCTTC. Translating gives CTSSEGHGKTNYGYTF.

The V and J genes are TRBV5-1 and TRBJ2-5; 7 bases are shared with TRBD1. This CDR3 has 15 amino acids. The V gene end was trimmed by 7 bases and the J gene end by 5 bases; junction bases not matched to a gene: 14. Germline V gene lookup returns CDR1 SGHRS and CDR2 YFSETQ. The CDR3, as DNA: TGCGCCAGCTTTGTCCAGGGGGTTTTGGGGGAGACCCAGTACTTC. Translation gives CASFVQGVLGETQYF.

This clonotype was counted only a few times. The chain couples TRBV20-1 to TRBJ2-2; 8 bases align to TRBD1. V gave up 3 bases and J gave up 3 bases; unmatched junction bases: 3. In germline, CDR1 is DFQATT, CDR2 SNEGSKA (reference sequence). This CDR3 has 14 residues. CDR3 nucleotides: TGCAGTGCTAGGGGACAGGCGGACACCGGGGAGCTGTTTTTT. Protein product: CSARGQADTGELFF.

The chain carries TRBV14 and TRBJ1-1; tentatively, D is TRBD1 (6 bases). Germline CDR1 and CDR2: SGHDN and FVKESK. Trimming took off 2 bases at V and 7 bases at J, with 11 bases between the two ends. This CDR3 is 13 amino acids long. The CDR3 region has the DNA TGTGCCAGCAGCCAATTTCGAGGGGGTGAAGCTTTCTTT. It encodes CASSQFRGGEAFF. Full variable domain (rest looked up from reference TRBV14 and TRBJ1-1): EAGVTQFPSHSVIEKGQTVTLRCDPISGHDNLYWYRRVMGKEIKFLLHFVKESKQDESGMPNNRFLAERTGGTYSTLKVQPAELEDSGVYFCASSQFRGGEAFFGQGTRLTVV.

This clonotype was detected ten times or more. This sequence joins TRBV7-6 and TRBJ2-7; no clear D. The V end lost 1 base, the J end lost 4 bases, and 14 bases lay between the germline ends. Germline values: CDR1 SGHVS, CDR2 FNYEAQ. CDR3 size: 15 residues. CDR3 region: CASSLGGEGKYEQYF. CDR3 nucleotide sequence: TGTGCCAGCAGCTTAGGTGGTGAAGGGAAGTACGAGCAGTACTTC.

The chain has TRBV20-1 and TRBJ2-5; D tentatively fits TRBD1 or TRBD2 (5 bases each). CDR3 length equals 13 residues. V was trimmed by 0 bases and J by 11 bases, leaving 16 bases between them. Looked up from germline, CDR1 is DFQATT and CDR2 is SNEGSKA (reference sequence). The CDR3 DNA is TGCAGTGCTAGAGATCTAGGGACCAATGAGCAGTACTTC. Translated, it gives CSARDLGTNEQYF.

This clonotype showed up just a few times. The chain uses TRBV5-1 and TRBJ2-5; D perhaps matches TRBD2 (5 bases). The CDR3 has 15 residues. Germline V gene sequence: CDR1 SGHRS, CDR2 YFSETQ. Trimming cost V 0 bases and J 2 bases, with 11 bases left between them. The CDR3 loop is CASSLVARTQETQYF. The CDR3 region has the DNA TGCGCCAGCAGCTTGGTGGCTCGGACTCAAGAGACCCAGTACTTC. The whole variable domain, remainder taken from reference TRBV5-1 and TRBJ2-5, is KAGVTQTPRYLIKTRGQQVTLSCSPISGHRSVSWYQQTPGQGLQFLFEYFSETQRNKGNFPGRFSGRQFSNSRSEMNVSTLELGDSALYLCASSLVARTQETQYFGPGTRLLVL.

Notes on this clonotype: An end of the junction differs from the germline gene, which may be a read error. The J gene is TRBJ1-2, the V gene TRBV12-3 or TRBV12-4; 8 bases are shared with TRBD1. The CDR3 totals 13 residues. In nucleotides, the CDR3 is TGTACCAGCAGTTTCCCCGGACAGGGAGGCTACACCTTC. Protein: CTSSFPGQGGYTF.

Ten or more counts support this clonotype. V usage is TRBV29-1 and J usage is TRBJ1-5; 11 bases are a match to TRBD1. The ends lost 6 bases at V and 2 bases at J; junction bases unmatched: 3. The CDR3 length is 14 residues. Per germline, CDR1 SQVTM and CDR2 ANQGSEA. The CDR3 reads CSVRTGGGNQPQHF. The CDR3 coding sequence is TGCAGCGTACGGACAGGGGGCGGCAATCAGCCCCAGCATTTT. Full variable domain (outside the CDR3, taken from reference TRBV29-1 and TRBJ1-5): SAVISQKPSRDICQRGTSLTIQCQVDSQVTMMFWYRQQPGQSLTLIATANQGSEATYESGFVIDKFPISRPNLTFSTLTVSNMSPEDSSIYLCSVRTGGGNQPQHFGDGTRLSIL.

A word on this clonotype: A junction end diverges from the germline sequence, so it may reflect a read error. This chain uses TRBV3-1 with TRBJ2-3; 7 nucleotides agree with TRBD1. The CDR3 runs 16 residues. Germline assignment: CDR1 LGHDT and CDR2 YNNKEL (reference sequence). For the CDR3, the DNA is TGTGCCTGCAGCCTCGGGACAGAAGATTTCACAGATACGCAGTATTTT. Translating gives CACSLGTEDFTDTQYF.

V and J are TRBV12-3 or TRBV12-4 and TRBJ1-2; 7 bases align to TRBD1. V shed 6 bases, J shed 12 bases, and the junction held 10 bases outside the gene matches. The CDR3 is made up of 12 amino acids. The CDR3: CASSSRTGKNTF. The DNA of the CDR3 is TGTGCCAGCAGCTCCAGGACAGGAAAAAACACCTTC.

The gene calls are TRBV7-9 and TRBJ1-4; the D gene is possibly TRBD1 (6 bases). The V gene lost 5 bases and the J gene lost 8 bases, with 12 bases spanning the gap. CDR1 and CDR2 from the germline V gene are SEHNR and FQNEAQ (reference sequence). The CDR3 length is 13 residues. The CDR3 DNA follows: TGTGCCAGCAGCCAGGGGCCGGAGGAAAAACTGTTTTTT. As protein: CASSQGPEEKLFF.

The chain carries TRBV12-3 or TRBV12-4 and TRBJ2-2, with TRBD2 identical over 10 bases. Unmatched junction bases numbered 9, after V lost 8 bases and J lost 6 bases. The CDR3 is 15 amino acids. CDR3: CASGPTSGVSGELFF. In nucleotides, the CDR3 is TGTGCCAGCGGCCCAACTAGCGGGGTCTCCGGGGAGCTGTTTTTT.

This clonotype was picked up many times. The chain has TRBV2 and TRBJ2-7; TRBD1 matches at 8 bases. The CDR3 is 14 amino acids. The V gene end was trimmed by 6 bases and the J gene end by 2 bases; junction bases not matched to a gene: 6. The germline V gene has CDR1 SNHLY and CDR2 FYNNEI. CDR3 protein: CASSPDRVTYEQYF. The CDR3 nucleotides are TGTGCCAGCAGCCCGGACAGGGTCACCTACGAGCAGTACTTC.

This clonotype has at least ten counts. This chain uses TRBV20-1 with TRBJ1-6; 12 positions agree with TRBD1. The CDR3 covers 17 residues. CDR1 is DFQATT, CDR2 SNEGSKA, per germline (reference sequence). J gave up 5 bases and V 0 bases, and 5 bases lay outside the gene matches. The CDR3, as DNA: TGCAGTGCTAGAGATGCGGGGACAGGGGGCGATAATTCACCCCTCCACTTT. Its protein is CSARDAGTGGDNSPLHF.

A note on this clonotype: The junction departs from germline at one end; a sequencing error may be responsible. The J gene is TRBJ1-2, the V gene TRBV12-3 or TRBV12-4, with D perhaps TRBD1 (6 bases). This CDR3 has 13 amino acids. CDR3 sequence (DNA): TGTGCCAGCAGTGTAGCGGGGGCGGTCGGCTACACCTTC. This encodes CASSVAGAVGYTF.

The chain joins TRBV20-1 to TRBJ2-1; 12 bases map to TRBD1. TRBJ2-7 explains the end of the DNA better; the J call may be wrong. The CDR3 has 16 residues. CDR1 is DFQATT, CDR2 SNEGSKA, per germline (reference sequence). As DNA, the CDR3 is TGCAGTGCTAATCCGGGACAGGGGGCATCCTACAATGAGCAGTACTTC. It yields the protein CSANPGQGASYNEQYF.

The genes are TRBV3-1 and TRBJ1-4; 7 bases fit TRBD1. After removal of 4 bases from V and 6 bases from J, the junction contained 8 bases not matched to a gene. The germline gives CDR1 LGHDT, CDR2 YNNKEL (reference sequence). This CDR3 contains 15 residues. The CDR3 is CASSPEGGGDEKLFF. Here the CDR3 DNA reads TGTGCCAGCAGCCCCGAGGGAGGGGGCGATGAAAAACTGTTTTTT.